This TCR beta chain came from a study of shared clonotypes between healthy human individuals. The study, taken as a whole, reports: Naive subsets tended to show greater estimated richness than memory subsets. An effect of sequencing depth on clonotype sharing among donors was expected.

Generated by immunoSEQ multiplex PCR, the TCRdb table keeps only in-frame clones and is missing some. The data contain hundreds of thousands of clones, approximately 96% of them singletons. As for this clone: Its antigen is not identified.

V dropped 3 bases and J dropped 9 bases, with 9 bases sitting between them. The germline CDR1 and CDR2 sequences are DFQATT and SNEGSKA (reference sequence). The CDR3 length is 11 residues. The J gene is TRBJ1-5, the V gene TRBV20-1; D may be TRBD1 (5 bases). The sample consisted of memory CD8+ T cells sorted from blood. Described subset: CD45RO+ cells pooled with CCR7-negative TemRA cells. The clonotype comes from a man aged 25-45 years in good health. The CDR3 DNA follows: TGCAGTGCTAGGGTGGGGGGGCCCCAGCATTTT. Translation gives CSARVGGPQHF.